This TCR beta chain was recovered during a study of cytomegalovirus exposure and HLA in healthy donors. Study overall: In an early release, HLA-typed donors contributed roughly 85 million unique TCR sequences.

On this clone: Its antigen is undetermined.

The germline gives CDR1 SGHTA, CDR2 FQGNSA. The CDR3 is made up of 15 amino acids. Trimming cost V 1 base and J 4 bases, with 12 bases left between them. Whole-study findings and limits: Among CMV-associated TCR beta chains, most appeared HLA-restricted in a later analysis.

The PCR ran on 60 Vbeta and 13 Jbeta primers. Generated by immunoSEQ multiplex PCR, the TCRdb table keeps only in-frame clones and is missing some. The repertoire holds roughly 76,000 clones, around 79% seen once, with over 2% in the top ten. The clonotype was recovered from a man aged 30 to 39 in good health and CMV-seronegative. V and J are TRBV7-2 and TRBJ2-3; D is perhaps TRBD1 (5 bases). The sequenced sample consisted of PBMCs. The CDR3 nucleotides read TGTGCCAGCAGCTTAGAAGGTCTCAGGGCAGATACGCAGTATTTT. This gives the protein CASSLEGLRADTQYF.